The 18 T cell receptor beta chains reported below all come from one sample, sequenced in a study of cytomegalovirus exposure and HLA in healthy donors. PCR amplification relied on 60 Vbeta primers (plus 13 Jbeta primers). The method was immunoSEQ multiplex PCR; TCRdb's version includes in-frame clones alone and lacks a portion of them. The sample has approximately 190,000 clones; roughly 76% are singletons. The sequenced sample was PBMCs. The receptors originated from a woman in her twenties or thirties in good health and CMV-seropositive.

The chain recombines TRBV7-8 with TRBJ2-1; tentative D call: TRBD2 (6 bases). The CDR3 is 15 amino acids. Germline assignment: CDR1 SGHVS and CDR2 FQNEAQ. Trimming removed 5 bases at V and 0 bases at J, with 11 bases between. The CDR3 DNA is TGTGCCAGCAGCACCCGGGGGAGCTCCTACAATGAGCAGTTCTTC. Translation: CASSTRGSSYNEQFF.

This chain uses TRBV5-1 with TRBJ2-3; 9 nucleotides line up with TRBD1. There are 15 residues in the CDR3. With 5 bases clipped from V and 4 bases from J, the junction kept 8 bases outside the gene matches. Germline CDR1 and CDR2: SGHRS and YFSETQ. CDR3 DNA: TGCGCCAGCAGGGAACAGGGGGCGGTCGCAGATACGCAGTATTTT. Translating gives CASREQGAVADTQYF. Full variable domain (missing parts from reference TRBV5-1 and TRBJ2-3): KAGVTQTPRYLIKTRGQQVTLSCSPISGHRSVSWYQQTPGQGLQFLFEYFSETQRNKGNFPGRFSGRQFSNSRSEMNVSTLELGDSALYLCASREQGAVADTQYFGPGTRLTVL.

In this sample, this clone turned up once. This chain links TRBV4-1 with TRBJ2-3; maybe TRBD2 (6 bases). V was shortened by 4 bases and J by 2 bases, with 22 bases between the two germline ends. This CDR3 region has 18 residues. Germline values: CDR1 MGHRA, CDR2 YSYEKL. The CDR3 reads CASSLQAVGGANTDTQYF. CDR3 nucleotides: TGCGCCAGCAGCCTCCAGGCGGTCGGAGGGGCCAACACAGATACGCAGTATTTT.

The chain employs TRBV4-3 and TRBJ2-3, with D possibly matching TRBD1 (7 bases). The germline V gene encodes CDR1 LGHNA and CDR2 YSLEER. V was shortened by 1 base and J by 4 bases, with 15 bases between the two germline ends. The CDR3 has 16 residues. CDR3 amino acids: CASSQGARGEADTQYF. DNA for the CDR3: TGCGCCAGCAGCCAAGGAGCCAGGGGGGAGGCAGATACGCAGTATTTT.

V is TRBV30 and J is TRBJ1-5; no clear D gene. Germline values: CDR1 GTSNPN, CDR2 SVGIG (reference sequence). CDR3 length equals 18 residues. V was clipped by 0 bases and J by 2 bases, with 20 bases between them. The CDR3 region has the DNA TGTGCCTGGAGTGTCGGTTTAGTAGCGGATGGTCGCAATCAGCCCCAGCATTTT. Translating it yields CAWSVGLVADGRNQPQHF.

The chain recombines TRBV6-5 with TRBJ2-5, with a weak D call TRBD1 (5 bases). The J call may be incorrect, as the DNA end agrees better with TRBJ2-7. The CDR3 totals 15 residues. The germline V gene encodes CDR1 MNHEY and CDR2 SVGAGI. This CDR3 reads CASSYSQAYSYEQYF. CDR3 in DNA: TGTGCCAGCAGTTACTCACAGGCATACTCCTACGAGCAGTACTTC.

V usage is TRBV6-1 and J usage is TRBJ1-3, with D uncertain. V was trimmed by 6 bases and J by 2 bases, leaving 11 bases between them. CDR1 MNHNS and CDR2 SASEGT come from the germline V gene. The CDR3 loop spans 14 amino acids. Here the CDR3 DNA reads TGTGCCAGCAGCATCGACGGGACTGGAAACACCATATATTTT. Translated: CASSIDGTGNTIYF.

This clone was recorded once. The chain is built from TRBV5-1 and TRBJ2-1; no reliable D call. Per the germline V gene, CDR1 is SGHRS and CDR2 is YFSETQ. The CDR3 sequence is 15 residues long. V dropped 3 bases and J dropped 7 bases, with 17 bases sitting between them. CDR3 protein: CASSSEPKIQNEQFF. The CDR3 DNA is TGCGCCAGCAGCTCCGAACCCAAAATTCAGAATGAGCAGTTCTTC.

The V gene is TRBV7-9, the J gene TRBJ1-2; 7 bases match TRBD1. This CDR3 is 14 amino acids long. The germline CDR1 and CDR2 sequences are SEHNR and FQNEAQ (reference sequence). V was clipped by 2 bases and J by 2 bases; unmatched bases: 2. In DNA, the CDR3 is TGTGCCAGCAGCTTACGACAGGGAAACTATGGCTACACCTTC. Its translation: CASSLRQGNYGYTF.

This chain joins TRBV7-9 and TRBJ1-2; D not resolved. The V and J ends lost 1 base and 6 bases respectively, with 6 bases between them. Germline V gene data show CDR1 as SEHNR and CDR2 as FQNEAQ (reference sequence). The CDR3 has 12 residues. CDR3 region: CASSLVADGYTF. The CDR3 bases are TGTGCCAGCAGCTTAGTTGCGGATGGCTACACCTTC.

The V and J genes are TRBV30 and TRBJ1-1; perhaps TRBD1 as D (6 bases). Germline-derived CDR1 and CDR2 are GTSNPN and SVGIG (reference sequence). There are 13 residues in the CDR3. V lost 1 base and J 1 base, leaving 7 bases between the germline ends. Written as DNA, the CDR3 is TGTGCCTGGAGTGGGGACAAGAACACTGAAGCTTTCTTT. Translating it yields CAWSGDKNTEAFF.

V gene TRBV9 combines with J gene TRBJ2-5; 8 bases match TRBD2. CDR1 and CDR2 (germline): SGDLS, YYNGEE. Trimming cost V 2 bases and J 5 bases; bases outside gene matches: 11. The length of the CDR3 is 16 residues. The CDR3: CASSVSGTYLGETQYF. DNA for the CDR3: TGTGCCAGCAGCGTTAGCGGGACCTACCTCGGGGAGACCCAGTACTTC.

The gene calls are TRBV5-4 and TRBJ2-1; TRBD2 agrees at 11 bases. Unmatched junction bases numbered 5, after V lost 4 bases and J lost 8 bases. The CDR3 has 14 amino acids. The germline V gene has CDR1 SGHNT and CDR2 YYREEE (reference sequence). The CDR3 sequence is CASSLTSGSYEQFF. The CDR3 DNA is TGTGCCAGCAGCCTCACTAGCGGGAGTTATGAGCAGTTCTTC.

V and J are TRBV10-3 and TRBJ2-2, with 8 nucleotides matching TRBD1. Losses at the gene ends were 10 bases for V and 4 bases for J; bases not matched to a gene: 5. CDR1 is ENHRY, CDR2 SYGVKD, per germline. This CDR3 region has 13 residues. The CDR3 reads CANGQGGTGELFF. DNA of the CDR3: TGTGCCAACGGACAGGGAGGCACCGGGGAGCTGTTTTTT.

This clone was observed once. The chain is built from TRBV5-4 and TRBJ2-1; 7 bases match TRBD2. V gave up 4 bases and J gave up 14 bases; unmatched junction bases: 9. Looked up from germline, CDR1 is SGHNT and CDR2 is YYREEE (reference sequence). The CDR3 consists of 12 residues. CDR3 coding DNA: TGTGCCAGCAGCCGGGACGCGGGAGACGAGTTCTTC. Amino acids: CASSRDAGDEFF.

The CDR3 reads CASSLLSHEQFF. In DNA, the CDR3 is TGTGCCAGCAGTTTACTGTCCCATGAGCAGTTCTTC. The rearrangement links TRBV28 to TRBJ2-1, with D uncertain. The CDR3 has 12 amino acids. Trimming removed 2 bases at V and 8 bases at J, with 7 bases between. CDR1 MDHEN and CDR2 SYDVKM come from the germline V gene. The full variable domain, its missing parts supplied by reference TRBV28 and TRBJ2-1, is DVKVTQSSRYLVKRTGEKVFLECVQDMDHENMFWYRQDPGLGLRLIYFSYDVKMKEKGDIPEGYSVSREKKERFSLILESASTNQTSMYLCASSLLSHEQFFGPGTRLTVL.

The rearrangement links TRBV5-1 to TRBJ2-1; 12 bases are shared with TRBD2. The V gene's germline CDR1 is SGHRS and CDR2 YFSETQ. The trim removed 5 bases at V and 2 bases at J, leaving 5 bases unmatched. This CDR3 has 16 residues. The CDR3 DNA reads as TGCGCCAGCAGAATAAGGACTAGCGGGGCCTACAATGAGCAGTTCTTC. It yields the protein CASRIRTSGAYNEQFF.

This chain links TRBV9 with TRBJ2-7, with 11 bases aligning to TRBD1. This CDR3 is 15 amino acids long. Germline lookup yields CDR1 SGDLS and CDR2 YYNGEE. Trimming took 5 bases from V and 2 from J; bases not matched to a gene: 6. CDR3 sequence (DNA): TGTGCCAGCAGTTCGGGACAGGGGGTCACCTACGAGCAGTACTTC. Its translation is CASSSGQGVTYEQYF.